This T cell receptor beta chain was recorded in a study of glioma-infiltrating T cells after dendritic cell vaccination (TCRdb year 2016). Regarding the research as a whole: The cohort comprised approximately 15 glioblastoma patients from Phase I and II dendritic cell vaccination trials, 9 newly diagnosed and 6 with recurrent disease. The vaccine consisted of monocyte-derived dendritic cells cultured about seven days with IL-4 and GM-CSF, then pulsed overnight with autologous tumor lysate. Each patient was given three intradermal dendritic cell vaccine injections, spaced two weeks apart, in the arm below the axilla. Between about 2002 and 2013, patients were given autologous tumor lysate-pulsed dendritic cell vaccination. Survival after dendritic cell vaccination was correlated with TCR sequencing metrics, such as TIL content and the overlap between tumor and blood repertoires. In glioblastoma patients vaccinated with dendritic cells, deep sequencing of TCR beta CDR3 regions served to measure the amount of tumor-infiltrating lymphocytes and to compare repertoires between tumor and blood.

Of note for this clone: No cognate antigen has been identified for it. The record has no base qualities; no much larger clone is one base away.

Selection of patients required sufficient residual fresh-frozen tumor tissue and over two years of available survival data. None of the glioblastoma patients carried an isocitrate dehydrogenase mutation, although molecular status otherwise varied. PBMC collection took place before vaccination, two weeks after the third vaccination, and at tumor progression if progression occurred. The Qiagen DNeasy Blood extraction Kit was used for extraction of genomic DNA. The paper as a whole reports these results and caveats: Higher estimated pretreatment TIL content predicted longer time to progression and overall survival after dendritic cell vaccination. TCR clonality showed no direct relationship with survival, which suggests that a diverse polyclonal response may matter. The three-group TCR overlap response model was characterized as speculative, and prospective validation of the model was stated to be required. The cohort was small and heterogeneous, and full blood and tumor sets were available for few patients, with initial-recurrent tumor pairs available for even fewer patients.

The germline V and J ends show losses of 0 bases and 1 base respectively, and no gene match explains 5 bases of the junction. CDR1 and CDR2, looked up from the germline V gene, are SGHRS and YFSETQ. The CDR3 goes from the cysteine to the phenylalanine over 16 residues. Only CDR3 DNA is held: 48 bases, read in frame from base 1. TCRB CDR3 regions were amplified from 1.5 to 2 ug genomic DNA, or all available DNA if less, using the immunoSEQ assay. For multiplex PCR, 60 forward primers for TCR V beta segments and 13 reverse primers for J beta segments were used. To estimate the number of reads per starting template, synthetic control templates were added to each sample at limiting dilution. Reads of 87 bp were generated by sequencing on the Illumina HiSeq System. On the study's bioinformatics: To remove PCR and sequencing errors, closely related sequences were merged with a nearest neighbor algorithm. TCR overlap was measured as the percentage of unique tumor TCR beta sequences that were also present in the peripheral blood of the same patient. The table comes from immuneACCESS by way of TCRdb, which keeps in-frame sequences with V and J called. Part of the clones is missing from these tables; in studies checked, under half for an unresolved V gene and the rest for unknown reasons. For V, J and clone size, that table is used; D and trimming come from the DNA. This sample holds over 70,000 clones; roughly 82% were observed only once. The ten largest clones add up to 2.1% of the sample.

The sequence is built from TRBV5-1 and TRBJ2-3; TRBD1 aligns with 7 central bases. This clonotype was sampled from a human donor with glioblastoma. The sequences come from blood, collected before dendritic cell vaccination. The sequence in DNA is TGCGCCAGCAGCTTGGGACAGGGTACCGGCACAGATACGCAGTATTTT. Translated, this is CASSLGQGTGTDTQYF.